This T cell receptor (beta chain) stems from a study of T cells in Graves' hyperthyroidism and ophthalmopathy. TCR beta CDR3 regions were amplified from RNA transcripts. HTBI primers were the set used in a first-round RT-PCR of the TCR CDR3. A single record per CDR3 protein comes from TCRdb applying MiXCR to the multiplex PCR reads. Of 380,000 or so distinct CDR3 sequences in the sample, 13% were seen once. The CDR3 spans 16 residues. Trimming removed 6 bases from V and 0 bases from J; junction bases left unmatched: 7. CDR1 is SNHLY and CDR2 is FYNNEI in the germline V gene. The origin of this receptor is a man aged 25-45 years with Graves' hyperthyroidism that later progressed to Graves' ophthalmopathy. Source material: blood. The chain has TRBV2 and TRBJ1-5, with TRBD1 matching 8 bases. As DNA, the CDR3 is TGTGCCAGCAGAAACAGGGGGACCCGTAGCAATCAGCCCCAGCATTTT. This sequence encodes CASRNRGTRSNQPQHF.